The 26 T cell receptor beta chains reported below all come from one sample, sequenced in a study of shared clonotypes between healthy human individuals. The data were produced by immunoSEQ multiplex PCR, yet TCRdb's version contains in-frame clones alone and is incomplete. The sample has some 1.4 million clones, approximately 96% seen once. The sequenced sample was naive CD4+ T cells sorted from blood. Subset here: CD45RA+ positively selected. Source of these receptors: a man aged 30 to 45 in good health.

Here the CDR3 DNA reads TGTGCCAGCAGTGACAGACTAGCGGGAGCCTACAATGAGCAGTTCTTC. Residues: CASSDRLAGAYNEQFF. This chain uses TRBV6-1 with TRBJ2-1, with 12 bases matching TRBD2. Germline CDR1 MNHNS, CDR2 SASEGT. The CDR3 spans 16 residues. V lost 3 bases to trimming and J lost 2 bases; unmatched junction nucleotides: 2.

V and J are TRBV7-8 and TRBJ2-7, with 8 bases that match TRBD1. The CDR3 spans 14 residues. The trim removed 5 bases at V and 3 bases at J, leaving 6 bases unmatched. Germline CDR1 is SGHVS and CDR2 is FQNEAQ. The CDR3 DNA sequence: TGTGCCAGCAGCCGGACAGGGTTTAACTACGAGCAGTACTTC. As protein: CASSRTGFNYEQYF. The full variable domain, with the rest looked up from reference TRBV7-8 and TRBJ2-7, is GAGVSQSPRYKVAKRGQDVALRCDPISGHVSLFWYQQALGQGPEFLTYFQNEAQLDKSGLPSDRFFAERPEGSVSTLKIQRTQQEDSAVYLCASSRTGFNYEQYFGPGTRLTVT.

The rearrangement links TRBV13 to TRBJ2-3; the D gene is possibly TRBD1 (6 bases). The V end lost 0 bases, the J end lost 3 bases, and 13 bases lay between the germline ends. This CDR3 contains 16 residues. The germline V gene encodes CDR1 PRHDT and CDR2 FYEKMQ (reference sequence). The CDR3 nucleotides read TGTGCCAGCAGCTTAGGACAGGGCAGGGAGACAGATACGCAGTATTTT. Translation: CASSLGQGRETDTQYF.

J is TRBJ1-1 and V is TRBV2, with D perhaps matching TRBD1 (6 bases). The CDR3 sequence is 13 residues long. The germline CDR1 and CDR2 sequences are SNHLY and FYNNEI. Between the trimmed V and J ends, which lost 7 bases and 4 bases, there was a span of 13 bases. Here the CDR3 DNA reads TGTGCCAGCACTGCCCTAGGGGGCACTGAAGCTTTCTTT. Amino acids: CASTALGGTEAFF.

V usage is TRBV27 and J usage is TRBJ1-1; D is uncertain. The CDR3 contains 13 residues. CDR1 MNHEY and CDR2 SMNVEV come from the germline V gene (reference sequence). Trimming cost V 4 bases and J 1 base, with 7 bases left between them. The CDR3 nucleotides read TGTGCCAGCAGTTCATACAAGAACACTGAAGCTTTCTTT. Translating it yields CASSSYKNTEAFF.

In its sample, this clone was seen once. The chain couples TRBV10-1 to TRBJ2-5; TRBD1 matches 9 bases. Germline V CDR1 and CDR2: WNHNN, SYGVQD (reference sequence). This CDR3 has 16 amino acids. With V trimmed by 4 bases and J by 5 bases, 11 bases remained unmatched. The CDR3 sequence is CASSGARDRVSETQYF. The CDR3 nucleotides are TGCGCCAGCAGTGGGGCCCGGGACAGGGTGTCTGAGACCCAGTACTTC.

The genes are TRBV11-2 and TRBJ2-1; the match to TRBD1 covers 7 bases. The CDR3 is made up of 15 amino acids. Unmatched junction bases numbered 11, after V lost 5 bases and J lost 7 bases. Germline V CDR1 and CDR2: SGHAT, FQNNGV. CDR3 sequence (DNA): TGTGCCAGCAGCCGCGACAGGGCGGATTGGAATGAGCAGTTCTTC. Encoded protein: CASSRDRADWNEQFF.

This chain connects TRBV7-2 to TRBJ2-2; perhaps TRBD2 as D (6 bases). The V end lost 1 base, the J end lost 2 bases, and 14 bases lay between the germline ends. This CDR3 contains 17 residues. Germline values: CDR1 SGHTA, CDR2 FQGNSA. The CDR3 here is CASSLGRTGGNTGELFF. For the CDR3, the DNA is TGTGCCAGCAGCTTAGGTCGTACCGGGGGAAACACCGGGGAGCTGTTTTTT.

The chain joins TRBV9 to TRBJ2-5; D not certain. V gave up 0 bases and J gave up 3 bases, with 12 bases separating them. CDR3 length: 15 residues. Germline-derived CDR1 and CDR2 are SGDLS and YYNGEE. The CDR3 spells CASSVGKQGKETQYF. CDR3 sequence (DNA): TGTGCCAGCAGCGTAGGGAAGCAAGGGAAAGAGACCCAGTACTTC.

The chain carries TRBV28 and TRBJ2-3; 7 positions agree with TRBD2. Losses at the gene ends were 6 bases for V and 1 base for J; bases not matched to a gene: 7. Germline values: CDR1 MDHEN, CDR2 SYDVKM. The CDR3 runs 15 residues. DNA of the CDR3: TGTGCCAGCAGCTCCCCGGGACTACGCACAGATACGCAGTATTTT. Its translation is CASSSPGLRTDTQYF.

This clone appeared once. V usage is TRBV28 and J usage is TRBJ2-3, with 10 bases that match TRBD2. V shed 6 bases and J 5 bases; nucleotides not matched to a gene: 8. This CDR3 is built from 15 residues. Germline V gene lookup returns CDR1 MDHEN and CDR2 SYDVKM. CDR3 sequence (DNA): TGTGCCAGCAGGGAGACTAGCGGGCTCCAAGATACGCAGTATTTT. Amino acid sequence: CASRETSGLQDTQYF.

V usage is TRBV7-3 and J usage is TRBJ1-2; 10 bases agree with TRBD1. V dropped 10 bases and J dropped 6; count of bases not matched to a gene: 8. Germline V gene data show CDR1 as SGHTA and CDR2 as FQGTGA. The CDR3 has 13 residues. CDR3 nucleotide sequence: TGTGCCACCAAAATCGGGACAGGGGATGGCTACACCTTC. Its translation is CATKIGTGDGYTF.

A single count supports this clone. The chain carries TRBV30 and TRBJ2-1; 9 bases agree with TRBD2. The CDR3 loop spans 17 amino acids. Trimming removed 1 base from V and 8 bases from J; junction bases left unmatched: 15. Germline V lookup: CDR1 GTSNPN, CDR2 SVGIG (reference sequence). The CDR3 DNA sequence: TGTGCCTGGAGTGGCCCTCAGGGTAGCGGGAGCGAGCATGAGCAGTTCTTC. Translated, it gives CAWSGPQGSGSEHEQFF. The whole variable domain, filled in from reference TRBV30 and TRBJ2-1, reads SQTIHQWPATLVQPVGSPLSLECTVEGTSNPNLYWYRQAAGRGLQLLFYSVGIGQISSEVPQNLSASRPQDRQFILSSKKLLLSDSGFYLCAWSGPQGSGSEHEQFFGPGTRLTVL.

DNA of the CDR3: TGTGCCAGCTCACCCTCGGGACAGGGGATCACTGAAGCTTTCTTT. It encodes CASSPSGQGITEAFF. The chain joins TRBV18 to TRBJ1-1; TRBD1 matches at 10 bases. The CDR3 loop spans 15 amino acids. The J segment lost 4 bases and the V segment lost 3 bases, leaving 5 bases of the junction unmatched. Germline V gene sequence: CDR1 KGHSH, CDR2 LQKENI.

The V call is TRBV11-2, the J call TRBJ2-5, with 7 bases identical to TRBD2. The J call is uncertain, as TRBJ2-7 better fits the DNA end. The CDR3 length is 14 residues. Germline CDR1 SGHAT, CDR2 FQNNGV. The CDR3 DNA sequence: TGTGCCAGTAGACACCTCAAGCGGGGCTACGAGCAGTACTTC. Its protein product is CASRHLKRGYEQYF.

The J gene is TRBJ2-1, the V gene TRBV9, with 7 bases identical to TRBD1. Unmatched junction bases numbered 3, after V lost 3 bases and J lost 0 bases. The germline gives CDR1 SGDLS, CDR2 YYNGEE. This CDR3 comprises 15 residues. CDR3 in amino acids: CASSGQGLSYNEQFF. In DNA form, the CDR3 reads TGTGCCAGCAGCGGACAGGGTCTCTCCTACAATGAGCAGTTCTTC.

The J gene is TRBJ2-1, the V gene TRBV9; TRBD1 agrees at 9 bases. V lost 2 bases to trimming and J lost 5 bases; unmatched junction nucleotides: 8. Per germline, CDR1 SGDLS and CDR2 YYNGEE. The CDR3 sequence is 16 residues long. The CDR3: CASSVTPGQGNNEQFF. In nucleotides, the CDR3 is TGTGCCAGCAGCGTCACGCCGGGACAGGGTAACAATGAGCAGTTCTTC.

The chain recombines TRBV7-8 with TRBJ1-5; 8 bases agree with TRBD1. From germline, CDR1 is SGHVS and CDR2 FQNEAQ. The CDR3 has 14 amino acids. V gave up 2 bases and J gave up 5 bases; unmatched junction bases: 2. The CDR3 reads CASSLRTGYQPQHF. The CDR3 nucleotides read TGTGCCAGCAGCTTAAGGACAGGGTATCAGCCCCAGCATTTT.

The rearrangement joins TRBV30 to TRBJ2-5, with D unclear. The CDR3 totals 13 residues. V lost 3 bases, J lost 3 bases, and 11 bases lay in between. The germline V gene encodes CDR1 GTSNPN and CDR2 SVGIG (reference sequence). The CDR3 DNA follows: TGTGCCTGGAGCGGACCTGCAAAAGAGACCCAGTACTTC. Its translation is CAWSGPAKETQYF.

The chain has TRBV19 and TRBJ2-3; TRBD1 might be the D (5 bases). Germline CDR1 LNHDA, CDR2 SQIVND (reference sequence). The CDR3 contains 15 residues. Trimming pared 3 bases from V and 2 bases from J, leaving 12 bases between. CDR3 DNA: TGTGCCAGTAGTATCCAGGGTTTTGACACAGATACGCAGTATTTT. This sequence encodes CASSIQGFDTDTQYF.

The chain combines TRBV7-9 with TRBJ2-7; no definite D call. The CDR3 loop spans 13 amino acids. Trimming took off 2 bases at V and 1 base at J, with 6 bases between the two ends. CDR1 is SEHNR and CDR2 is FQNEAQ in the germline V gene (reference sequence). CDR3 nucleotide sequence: TGTGCCAGCAGCTTAATGGTTTCCTACGAGCAGTACTTC. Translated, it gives CASSLMVSYEQYF.

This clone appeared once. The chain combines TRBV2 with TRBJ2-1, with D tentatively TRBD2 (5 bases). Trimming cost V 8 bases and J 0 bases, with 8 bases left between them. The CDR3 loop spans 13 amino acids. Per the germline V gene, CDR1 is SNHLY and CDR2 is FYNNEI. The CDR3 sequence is CASCGSSYNEQFF. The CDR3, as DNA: TGTGCCAGCTGTGGGAGCTCCTACAATGAGCAGTTCTTC.

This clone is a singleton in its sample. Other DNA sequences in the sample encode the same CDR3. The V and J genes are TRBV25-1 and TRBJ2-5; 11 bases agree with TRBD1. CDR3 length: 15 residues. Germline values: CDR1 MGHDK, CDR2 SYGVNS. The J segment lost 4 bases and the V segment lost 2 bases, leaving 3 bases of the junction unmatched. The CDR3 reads CASSEHGQGAETQYF. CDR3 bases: TGTGCCAGCAGTGAACACGGACAGGGGGCAGAGACCCAGTACTTC.

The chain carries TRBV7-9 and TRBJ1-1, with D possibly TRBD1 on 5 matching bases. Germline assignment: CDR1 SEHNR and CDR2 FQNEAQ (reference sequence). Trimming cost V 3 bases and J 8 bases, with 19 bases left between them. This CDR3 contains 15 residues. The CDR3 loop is CASSFTARGWEEAFF. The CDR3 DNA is TGTGCCAGCAGCTTCACAGCGAGGGGTTGGGAAGAAGCTTTCTTT.

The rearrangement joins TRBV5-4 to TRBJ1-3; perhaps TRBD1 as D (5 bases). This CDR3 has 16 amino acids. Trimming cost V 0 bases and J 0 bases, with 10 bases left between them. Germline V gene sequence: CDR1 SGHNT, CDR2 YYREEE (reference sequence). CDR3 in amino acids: CASSLGGAYSGNTIYF. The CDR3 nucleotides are TGTGCCAGCAGCTTGGGAGGGGCCTACTCTGGAAACACCATATATTTT. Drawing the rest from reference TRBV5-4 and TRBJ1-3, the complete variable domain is ETGVTQSPTHLIKTRGQQVTLRCSSQSGHNTVSWYQQALGQGPQFIFQYYREEENGRGNFPPRFSGLQFPNYSSELNVNALELDDSALYLCASSLGGAYSGNTIYFGEGSWLTVV.

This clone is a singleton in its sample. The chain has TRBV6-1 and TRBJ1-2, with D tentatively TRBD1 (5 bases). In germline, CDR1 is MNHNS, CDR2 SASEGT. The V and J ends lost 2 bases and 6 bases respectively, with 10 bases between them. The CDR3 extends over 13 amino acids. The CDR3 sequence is CASSERRQHGYTF. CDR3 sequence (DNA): TGTGCCAGCAGTGAAAGAAGACAGCATGGCTACACCTTC.